These 24 T cell receptor beta chains share one sample of origin, sequenced in a study of neoadjuvant nivolumab and ipilimumab in lung cancer (dated by TCRdb to about 2020). The library was prepared using the immunoSEQ multiplex PCR assay. Drawn from immuneACCESS, this table holds only the in-frame rearrangements with V and J called that TCRdb kept. Clones are partly lost; checked studies trace under half to an unresolved V gene and leave the rest unexplained. Recorded for this sample are 6,200 or so clones; 65% of them occurred a single time. Of the sample, about 15% is held by the ten largest clones. The sample's time point label, decoded: at surgical resection after neoadjuvant nivolumab +/- ipilimumab. This specimen was tumor tissue, taken after neoadjuvant nivolumab, alone or with ipilimumab, at or shortly before surgery. The source is an adult with non-small cell lung cancer.

This clone has just one count. J is TRBJ2-1 and V is TRBV6-5; 8 positions agree with TRBD2. CDR1 and CDR2 (germline): MNHEY, SVGAGI. The CDR3 runs 15 residues. V dropped 0 bases and J dropped 7; count of bases not matched to a gene: 5. CDR3 loop: CASSYSLAGTNEQFF. As DNA, the CDR3 is TGTGCCAGCAGTTACTCCTTAGCGGGAACGAATGAGCAGTTCTTC.

The chain employs TRBV7-2 and TRBJ1-1; no reliable D call. Trimming pared 1 base from V and 7 bases from J, leaving 10 bases between. The length of the CDR3 is 13 residues. The germline V gene has CDR1 SGHTA and CDR2 FQGNSA. The CDR3 sequence: CASSLEVRSEAFF. CDR3 nucleotides: TGTGCCAGCAGCTTAGAGGTGCGGAGTGAAGCTTTCTTT.

This clone is large within its sample. The chain joins TRBV19 to TRBJ2-7, with D possibly TRBD2 on 6 matching bases. This CDR3 has 15 residues. Germline V gives CDR1 LNHDA, CDR2 SQIVND (reference sequence). The germline V and J ends were trimmed by 5 bases and 2 bases, with 16 bases remaining between them. CDR3 in DNA: TGTGCCAGTAGTCCCTCCGGGCGGGGAGCCTACGAGCAGTACTTC. It codes for CASSPSGRGAYEQYF.

The chain carries TRBV11-2 and TRBJ1-4, with TRBD1 matching 7 bases. With 5 bases clipped from V and 11 bases from J, the junction kept 11 bases outside the gene matches. The V gene's germline CDR1 is SGHAT and CDR2 FQNNGV. This CDR3 contains 14 residues. The CDR3 region has the DNA TGTGCCAGCAGCGGCTTTGGGACAGTGAGGAAACTGTTTTTT. Residues: CASSGFGTVRKLFF.

This clone counts as medium-sized (0.01 to 0.1%). This chain joins TRBV5-1 and TRBJ2-5; TRBD1 agrees at 7 bases. V shed 4 bases and J 1 base; nucleotides not matched to a gene: 10. CDR1 is SGHRS and CDR2 is YFSETQ in the germline V gene. The CDR3 totals 16 residues. The CDR3 reads CASSTPSDRAQETQYF. The DNA of the CDR3 is TGCGCCAGCAGCACCCCTTCCGACAGGGCCCAAGAGACCCAGTACTTC.

The V call is TRBV11-2, the J call TRBJ2-1, with D possibly being TRBD1 or TRBD2 (5 bases each). Germline V gives CDR1 SGHAT, CDR2 FQNNGV. The CDR3 is made up of 15 amino acids. V gave up 6 bases and J gave up 4 bases, with 16 bases separating them. This CDR3 is CASRPERGGYNEQFF. For the CDR3, the DNA is TGTGCCAGCAGGCCTGAAAGGGGCGGGTACAATGAGCAGTTCTTC.

The chain joins TRBV11-2 to TRBJ2-1; tentative D call: TRBD2 (6 bases). V lost 2 bases and J 7 bases, leaving 18 bases between the germline ends. From germline, CDR1 is SGHAT and CDR2 FQNNGV. This CDR3 region has 16 residues. The CDR3, as DNA: TGTGCCAGCAGCTTATTTTATGTGCGGGACTTGAATGAGCAGTTCTTC. As protein: CASSLFYVRDLNEQFF.

A few counts support this clone. The V and J genes are TRBV4-2 and TRBJ2-2; possibly TRBD2 for D (6 bases). This CDR3 region has 16 residues. The germline V and J ends were trimmed by 3 bases and 2 bases, with 13 bases remaining between them. The germline CDR1 and CDR2 sequences are LGHNA and YNFKEQ. CDR3 region: CASSHLLGGNTGELFF. The CDR3 DNA is TGTGCCAGCAGCCATTTACTGGGAGGCAACACCGGGGAGCTGTTTTTT.

The gene calls are TRBV5-1 and TRBJ1-1, with 8 bases identical to TRBD1. This CDR3 contains 14 residues. V shed 3 bases and J 6 bases; nucleotides not matched to a gene: 7. CDR1 SGHRS and CDR2 YFSETQ come from the germline V gene. The chain's CDR3 is CASSSDRVAPEAFF. In DNA, the CDR3 is TGCGCCAGCAGCTCGGACAGGGTGGCCCCTGAAGCTTTCTTT.

This chain links TRBV7-6 with TRBJ2-2, with TRBD2 as a possible D gene (5 bases). The CDR3 contains 13 residues. Trimming shortened V by 5 bases and J by 5 bases, and 9 bases separated the two germline ends. Germline V gene lookup returns CDR1 SGHVS and CDR2 FNYEAQ. The CDR3: CASSPRTTGELFF. DNA for the CDR3: TGTGCCAGCAGCCCACGGACTACCGGGGAGCTGTTTTTT.

The CDR3 DNA is TGCGCCAGCAACACGGGGGGACCCGATGGCTACACCTTC. It codes for CASNTGGPDGYTF. The chain carries TRBV5-1 and TRBJ1-2, with D tentatively TRBD1 (5 bases). V lost 6 bases and J lost 6, with 15 bases in between. Looked up from germline, CDR1 is SGHRS and CDR2 is YFSETQ. CDR3 length: 13 amino acids.

The V call is TRBV11-2, the J call TRBJ2-1, with 8 bases aligning to TRBD2. This CDR3 spans 15 amino acids. Germline CDR1 and CDR2: SGHAT and FQNNGV. The junction had 11 bases not matched to a gene; V was cut back by 1 base and J by 12 bases. CDR3 bases: TGTGCCAGCAGCTTAGGTGGGAGCGGGAGACGAGGGCAGTTCTTC. Translation gives CASSLGGSGRRGQFF.

The V call is TRBV5-1, the J call TRBJ2-1, with D tentatively TRBD1 (5 bases). V lost 0 bases, J lost 0 bases, and 13 bases lay in between. Germline assignment: CDR1 SGHRS and CDR2 YFSETQ. The CDR3 runs to 17 residues. CDR3 in DNA: TGCGCCAGCAGCTTGGAGTTAGGGGCGTTCTCCTACAATGAGCAGTTCTTC. Its translation is CASSLELGAFSYNEQFF.

This clone appeared once. The chain uses TRBV21-1 and TRBJ1-2. TRBV21-1 is a pseudogene locus. CDR3 length: 15 residues. The CDR3 region has the DNA TGTGCCAGCAGCAAAGCGCTCAGAGGATTCTATGGCTACACCTTC. It translates to CASSKALRGFYGYTF.

This CDR3 reads CASSPLEQETQYF. The CDR3 coding sequence is TGTGCCAGCTCACCACTAGAGCAAGAGACCCAGTACTTC. The chain has TRBV18 and TRBJ2-5; D is unclear. CDR1 KGHSH and CDR2 LQKENI come from the germline V gene. The CDR3 is 13 amino acids. Deletions cut 1 base from V and 2 bases from J, with 5 bases between.

The chain joins TRBV27 to TRBJ1-1; D remains ambiguous. The V gene's germline CDR1 is MNHEY and CDR2 SMNVEV (reference sequence). V gave up 7 bases and J gave up 1 base, with 10 bases separating them. This CDR3 is 13 amino acids long. CDR3 amino acids: CASTWNRNTEAFF. CDR3 DNA sequence: TGTGCCAGCACGTGGAATAGGAACACTGAAGCTTTCTTT.

By proportion, this clone is large. The V call is TRBV9, the J call TRBJ1-5, with TRBD1 as a possible D gene (6 bases). Trimming shortened V by 4 bases and J by 1 base, and 12 bases separated the two germline ends. The CDR3 has 15 amino acids. Per the germline V gene, CDR1 is SGDLS and CDR2 is YYNGEE. The CDR3 DNA reads as TGTGCCAGCAGCCCCTCGGACAGCAGCAATCAGCCCCAGCATTTT. It is translated as CASSPSDSSNQPQHF.

The gene calls are TRBV6-4 and TRBJ2-3; 8 positions agree with TRBD2. The V segment lost 0 bases and the J segment 5 bases; nucleotides outside the gene matches: 7. The CDR3 contains 16 residues. Per the germline V gene, CDR1 is MRHNA and CDR2 is SNTAGT. This chain's CDR3 is CASSDSIGAGGDTQYF. The CDR3 nucleotides read TGTGCCAGCAGTGACTCGATCGGTGCGGGGGGAGATACGCAGTATTTT.

V and J are TRBV4-2 and TRBJ1-1, with 7 positions matching TRBD1. CDR1 is LGHNA and CDR2 is YNFKEQ in the germline V gene. Unmatched junction bases numbered 10, after V lost 2 bases and J lost 4 bases. CDR3 size: 16 residues. The CDR3 sequence: CASSQRGQGVGTEAFF. The CDR3 nucleotides read TGTGCCAGCAGCCAACGAGGGCAGGGGGTCGGCACTGAAGCTTTCTTT.

This rearrangement joins TRBV7-3 to TRBJ2-3, with D possibly matching TRBD1 (5 bases). V shed 4 bases and J shed 4 bases, with 12 bases lying between them. The CDR3 totals 14 residues. Looked up from germline, CDR1 is SGHTA and CDR2 is FQGTGA. CDR3 sequence reads: CASSSVAGSDTQYF. The CDR3 DNA reads as TGTGCCAGCAGCTCGGTCGCAGGGTCAGATACGCAGTATTTT.

This clone was counted only a few times. The chain recombines TRBV6-6 with TRBJ2-7; no firm D call. Germline CDR1 MNHNY, CDR2 SVGAGI (reference sequence). Trimming took 8 bases from V and 3 from J, leaving 11 bases between them. CDR3 size: 12 residues. The DNA of the CDR3 is TGTGCCAGCTCCCCCGGCGGCTACGAGCAGTACTTC. Residues: CASSPGGYEQYF.

V gene TRBV7-8 combines with J gene TRBJ2-6; TRBD1 or TRBD2 may be the D gene (5 bases each). The germline V gene encodes CDR1 SGHVS and CDR2 FQNEAQ. Trimming cost V 5 bases and J 3 bases, with 14 bases left between them. The CDR3 is made up of 16 amino acids. The CDR3 reads CASSVPQGDGANVLTF. In nucleotides, the CDR3 is TGTGCCAGCAGCGTTCCCCAGGGAGATGGGGCCAACGTCCTGACTTTC.

The CDR3 DNA sequence: TGCGCCAGCAGCCCGGGACCCGGTCTCTATGGCTACACCTTC. This codes for CASSPGPGLYGYTF. The gene calls are TRBV5-1 and TRBJ1-2, with D maybe TRBD1 (5 bases). CDR1 and CDR2 (germline): SGHRS, YFSETQ. V shed 4 bases and J shed 4 bases, with 14 bases lying between them. The CDR3 consists of 14 residues.

Judged by abundance, this clone is medium-sized (0.01 to 0.1%). The V and J genes are TRBV11-2 and TRBJ2-7; D is undetermined. The V end was cut by 2 bases, the J end by 0 bases, with 8 bases between. The germline CDR1 and CDR2 sequences are SGHAT and FQNNGV. The CDR3 length is 14 residues. Written as DNA, the CDR3 is TGTGCCAGCAGCTTATTCGGCGCCTCCTACGAGCAGTACTTC. Translation: CASSLFGASYEQYF.